A selection of T cell receptor beta chains follows, all from one sample in a study of shared clonotypes between healthy human individuals. Generated by immunoSEQ multiplex PCR, the TCRdb table keeps only in-frame clones and is missing some. Of 950,000 to 1,100,000 clones in the sample, around 78% were seen once. Material: memory CD4+ T cells from PBMCs. The receptor set was obtained from a man younger than 30 in good health. Some clones in this sample may be carry-over from other donors' samples. Each CDR3 is given with its conserved first and last residue. D genes are given only for firm matches. Clone size is not always given. Where it is, it says once, few, many or a class for expanded clones.

>.|once|TRBV5-5|TRBJ2-7
TGTGCCAGCACCCTTGGTTCCGGACGAAGCTCCTACGAGCAGTACTTC
CASTLGSGRSSYEQYF
>.|.|TRBV11-2|TRBJ1-6
TGTGCCAGCAGCTCCCGAGATTCACCCCTCCACTTT
CASSSRDSPLHF
>.|many|TRBV6-6|TRBJ2-1
TGTGCCAGCAGTTACTCGGGGTGGGCTAGCGCCGGTGAGCAGTTCTTC
CASSYSGWASAGEQFF
>.|.|TRBV18|TRBJ1-2
TGTGCCAGCTCACCATGGGGTGTTGGAGGCTACACCTTC
CASSPWGVGGYTF
>.|.|TRBV5-1|TRBJ2-5
TGCGCCAGCAGCCCTGGTCGTCGGCAAGAGACCCAGTACTTC
CASSPGRRQETQYF
>.|few|TRBV19|TRBJ2-7
TGTGCCAGTAGTAACAGCGACTACGAGCAGTACTTC
CASSNSDYEQYF
>.|.|TRBV18|TRBJ1-2
TGTGCCAGCTCGGATGGGTCCTCCTATGGCTACACCTTC
CASSDGSSYGYTF
>.|few|TRBV6-1|TRBJ1-2
TGTGCCAGTGCCCTAGGGGGTGTGAATGGCTACACCTTC
CASALGGVNGYTF
>TRBD2|once|TRBV14|TRBJ2-2
TGTGCCAGCAGCCCGATAATTAGCGGGAGTGTTACCGGGGAGCTGTTTTTT
CASSPIISGSVTGELFF
>.|.|TRBV28|TRBJ2-2
TGTGCCACTAACGGTGGGATAAACAGGAACACCGGGGAGCTGTTTTTT
CATNGGINRNTGELFF
>TRBD1|many|TRBV4-1|TRBJ2-5
TGCGCCAGCAGCCGGGGGACAGGGAGGGGAGAGACCCAGTACTTC
CASSRGTGRGETQYF
>TRBD2|once|TRBV7-2|TRBJ2-1
TGTGCCAGCAGCTTAGTAGCGGGAGGGATATACAATGAGCAGTTCTTC
CASSLVAGGIYNEQFF
>TRBD1|.|TRBV6-1|TRBJ1-2
TGTGCCAGCAGTGGGGGACAGGGTCGGGGCTACACCTTC
CASSGGQGRGYTF
>TRBD2|once|TRBV5-1|TRBJ2-3
TGCGCCAGCAGCTTGGGGACTAGCGGGAACACAGATACGCAGTATTTT
CASSLGTSGNTDTQYF
>TRBD1|.|TRBV7-8|TRBJ1-2
TGTGCCAGCAGCGCAGGACAGGGGAGGGCCTACACCTTC
CASSAGQGRAYTF
>.|.|TRBV6-1|TRBJ1-3
TGTGCCAGCAACAAGCGGGGGCTCTCTGGAAACACCATATATTTT
CASNKRGLSGNTIYF
>.|.|TRBV28|TRBJ1-2
TGTGCCAGCAGTTTAATCAGGTCTAACTATGGCTACACCTTC
CASSLIRSNYGYTF
>TRBD2|.|TRBV11-2|TRBJ2-3
TGTGCCAGCAGCCTCGGACTAGCGGAACAAGATACGCAGTATTTT
CASSLGLAEQDTQYF
>TRBD1|once|TRBV2|TRBJ1-3
TGTGCCAGCAGTTCGGGACAGGGAAACACCATATATTTT
CASSSGQGNTIYF
>TRBD2|.|TRBV15|TRBJ2-2
TGTGCCACCAGCAGAGATCCAGCGGGAGGGCTCTACGGGGAGCTGTTTTTT
CATSRDPAGGLYGELFF
>TRBD1|once|TRBV28|TRBJ2-7
TGTGCCAGCAGTAGCCGCCGACAGGGGGCCTACGAGCAGTACTTC
CASSSRRQGAYEQYF
>TRBD1|.|TRBV7-2|TRBJ2-7
TGTGCCAGCAGCCGACAGGGGGCGAAGGACGAGCAGTACTTC
CASSRQGAKDEQYF